This passage covers 26 T cell receptor beta chains from one sample sequenced in a study of shared clonotypes between healthy human individuals. Assay: immunoSEQ multiplex PCR; the TCRdb copy retains only in-frame clones and omits some. Among 550,000 to 800,000 clones, around 67% were seen once, and the ten largest hold around 1.6%. Sequencing used memory CD4+ T cells sorted from blood. Noted subset: CD45RA-negative fraction. All receptors derive from a woman in her 30s in good health.

This rearrangement joins TRBV14 to TRBJ1-2; D is ambiguous. Germline CDR1 is SGHDN and CDR2 is FVKESK. The CDR3 is 13 residues long. V dropped 5 bases and J dropped 0 bases, with 7 bases sitting between them. The CDR3 sequence: CASSRAANYGYTF. Here the CDR3 DNA reads TGTGCCAGCAGCAGGGCCGCTAACTATGGCTACACCTTC.

This clone appeared a single time. The chain couples TRBV27 to TRBJ2-2; 9 nucleotides line up with TRBD1. After removal of 3 bases from V and 5 bases from J, the junction contained 7 bases not matched to a gene. This CDR3 has 16 amino acids. Germline assignment: CDR1 MNHEY and CDR2 SMNVEV (reference sequence). Written as DNA, the CDR3 is TGTGCCAGCAGTTTCTCGGGACAGGGTCGAACCGGGGAGCTGTTTTTT. Protein sequence: CASSFSGQGRTGELFF.

The chain combines TRBV21-1 with TRBJ2-7; TRBD1, the table's D call, was not compared with the DNA. TRBV21-1 counts as a pseudogene. The CDR3 extends over 14 amino acids. The CDR3 DNA reads TGTGCCAGCAACGAAGCTGGCTTAAACTACGAGCAGTACTTC. This sequence encodes CASNEAGLNYEQYF.

This chain joins TRBV5-4 and TRBJ2-5, with D perhaps TRBD1 (5 bases). V was shortened by 4 bases and J by 4 bases, with 14 bases between the two germline ends. Germline V lookup: CDR1 SGHNT, CDR2 YYREEE (reference sequence). This CDR3 comprises 14 residues. CDR3 sequence reads: CASSLRTSGETQYF. CDR3 sequence (DNA): TGTGCCAGCAGCCTACGGACATCAGGAGAGACCCAGTACTTC.

The CDR3 region is CASSWPGLNTGELFF. CDR3 bases: TGTGCCAGCAGTTGGCCGGGACTTAACACCGGGGAGCTGTTTTTT. The gene calls are TRBV28 and TRBJ2-2; tentative D call: TRBD2 (6 bases). V lost 4 bases and J 2 bases, leaving 11 bases between the germline ends. The germline gives CDR1 MDHEN, CDR2 SYDVKM. This CDR3 contains 15 residues.

This sequence joins TRBV2 and TRBJ2-7; 8 bases agree with TRBD2. Germline assignment: CDR1 SNHLY and CDR2 FYNNEI. J was trimmed by 1 base and V by 6 bases; bases with no gene match: 5. This CDR3 spans 14 amino acids. This CDR3 reads CASRRTSRSYEQYF. CDR3 sequence (DNA): TGTGCCAGCAGAAGGACTAGCCGGTCCTACGAGCAGTACTTC.

The rearrangement uses TRBV5-1 and TRBJ2-1; D unresolved. Germline V lookup: CDR1 SGHRS, CDR2 YFSETQ. CDR3 size: 12 residues. Trimming took off 0 bases at V and 6 bases at J, with 4 bases between the two ends. In DNA, the CDR3 is TGCGCCAGCAGCTTGGAAGGCAATGAGCAGTTCTTC. It translates to CASSLEGNEQFF.

With regard to this clone: This same CDR3 is encoded by further DNA sequences in the sample. As DNA, the CDR3 is TGTGCCAGCAGTTTACAGGGGGCGGAATATGGCTACACCTTC. It specifies CASSLQGAEYGYTF. The chain combines TRBV2 with TRBJ1-2; 9 nucleotides agree with TRBD1. CDR1 is SNHLY and CDR2 is FYNNEI in the germline V gene. There are 14 residues in the CDR3. V lost 5 bases and J lost 5; bases outside the gene matches: 6.

The chain has TRBV6-6 and TRBJ1-1; D ambiguous. Trimming stripped 6 bases from V and 4 bases from J, with 15 bases between. The CDR3 consists of 14 residues. Germline V gene lookup returns CDR1 MNHNY and CDR2 SVGAGI (reference sequence). CDR3 sequence reads: CASSRHSRGTEAFF. The CDR3 DNA reads as TGTGCCAGCAGCAGACACTCCCGGGGCACTGAAGCTTTCTTT.

V and J are TRBV5-6 and TRBJ2-2; unclear D gene. The CDR3 has 13 amino acids. The germline gives CDR1 SGHDT, CDR2 YYEEEE. Trimming pared 1 base from V and 4 bases from J, leaving 5 bases between. CDR3 region: CASSLMGTGELFF. DNA of the CDR3: TGTGCCAGCAGCTTGATGGGCACCGGGGAGCTGTTTTTT.

The rearrangement uses TRBV19 and TRBJ2-4; 9 bases are a match to TRBD1. With V trimmed by 4 bases and J by 3 bases, 4 bases remained unmatched. Germline CDR1 LNHDA, CDR2 SQIVND (reference sequence). This CDR3 has 15 residues. The DNA of the CDR3 is TGTGCCAGTAGTAGAGGACAGGGGCACAAAAACATTCAGTACTTC. It codes for CASSRGQGHKNIQYF.

This chain joins TRBV5-4 and TRBJ1-1; tentative D call: TRBD1 (6 bases). CDR1 SGHNT and CDR2 YYREEE come from the germline V gene (reference sequence). This CDR3 has 15 residues. V gave up 6 bases and J gave up 0 bases, with 15 bases separating them. CDR3 in amino acids: CASKPGTHMNTEAFF. The CDR3 DNA follows: TGTGCCAGCAAACCCGGGACACACATGAACACTGAAGCTTTCTTT.

This sequence joins TRBV27 and TRBJ2-1, with D possibly TRBD1 on 6 matching bases. The germline V gene encodes CDR1 MNHEY and CDR2 SMNVEV (reference sequence). V gave up 2 bases and J gave up 2 bases, with 10 bases separating them. The CDR3 is 15 amino acids. CDR3 nucleotides: TGTGCCAGCAGTTTACGGGGACAAGCCTACAATGAGCAGTTCTTC. It translates to CASSLRGQAYNEQFF.

The V and J genes are TRBV11-3 and TRBJ2-2; D is uncertain. There are 13 residues in the CDR3. V shed 6 bases and J shed 6 bases, with 11 bases lying between them. Germline values: CDR1 SGHNT, CDR2 YENEEA. CDR3 in amino acids: CASSPRTPGELFF. The CDR3 bases are TGTGCCAGCAGTCCTAGAACACCCGGGGAGCTGTTTTTT.

The chain couples TRBV19 to TRBJ1-2, with D unresolved. Per the germline V gene, CDR1 is LNHDA and CDR2 is SQIVND (reference sequence). The V and J ends lost 6 bases and 7 bases respectively, with 18 bases between them. The CDR3 sequence is 14 residues long. The CDR3 protein is CASREDGLWGGYTF. CDR3 DNA: TGTGCCAGTAGAGAGGACGGCCTTTGGGGTGGCTACACCTTC.

The J gene is TRBJ2-7, the V gene TRBV6-1; tentative D call: TRBD2 (6 bases). Trimming removed 4 bases from V and 1 base from J, with 11 bases in between. CDR3 length equals 14 residues. Germline CDR1 is MNHNS and CDR2 is SASEGT. The chain's CDR3 is CASSGGTASYEQYF. The CDR3 DNA reads as TGTGCCAGCAGTGGCGGGACGGCTTCCTACGAGCAGTACTTC.

This chain connects TRBV28 to TRBJ1-1; maybe TRBD1 (5 bases). This CDR3 has 12 residues. Germline V gene lookup returns CDR1 MDHEN and CDR2 SYDVKM. V was cut by 3 bases and J by 4 bases, with 6 bases left in between. The CDR3 is CASSLGLTEAFF. CDR3 sequence (DNA): TGTGCCAGCAGTTTGGGGCTCACTGAAGCTTTCTTT.

The V and J genes are TRBV29-1 and TRBJ1-4, with D possibly matching TRBD1 (5 bases). This CDR3 region has 13 residues. Trimming removed 6 bases from V and 3 bases from J, with 11 bases in between. The germline gives CDR1 SQVTM, CDR2 ANQGSEA. The CDR3 coding sequence is TGCAGCGTACCCGGGACGCCTAATGAAAAACTGTTTTTT. Amino acids: CSVPGTPNEKLFF. Supplemented by reference TRBV29-1 and TRBJ1-4, the full variable domain reads SAVISQKPSRDICQRGTSLTIQCQVDSQVTMMFWYRQQPGQSLTLIATANQGSEATYESGFVIDKFPISRPNLTFSTLTVSNMSPEDSSIYLCSVPGTPNEKLFFGSGTQLSVL.

This clone was observed at least ten times. The CDR3 bases are TGTGCCAGTAGGTTTAGGGGAGGGTCTGAGAATGAGCAGTTCTTC. Protein sequence: CASRFRGGSENEQFF. V and J are TRBV19 and TRBJ2-1; TRBD2 aligns across 7 bases. Germline V gene data show CDR1 as LNHDA and CDR2 as SQIVND (reference sequence). The length of the CDR3 is 15 residues. V shed 6 bases and J 7 bases; nucleotides not matched to a gene: 12.

The rearrangement uses TRBV4-2 and TRBJ1-1, with a possible D match to TRBD1 (6 bases). The CDR3 loop spans 16 amino acids. V shed 4 bases and J shed 6 bases, with 21 bases lying between them. Germline lookup yields CDR1 LGHNA and CDR2 YNFKEQ. CDR3 DNA: TGTGCCAGCAGCCGAGGGGGACTGGCTGATCTTGCTGAAGCTTTCTTT. Translated, it gives CASSRGGLADLAEAFF.

This clone was seen many times. The chain employs TRBV6-6 and TRBJ1-2, with D uncertain. Between the trimmed V and J ends, which lost 0 bases and 5 bases, there was a span of 13 bases. CDR1 and CDR2 from the germline V gene are MNHNY and SVGAGI (reference sequence). The length of the CDR3 is 15 residues. CDR3 in DNA: TGTGCCAGCAGTTACTCGGGTGGTTCTGAGTATGGCTACACCTTC. Amino acids: CASSYSGGSEYGYTF.

V usage is TRBV18 and J usage is TRBJ1-1; unclear D gene. The V gene lost 3 bases and the J gene lost 8 bases, with 10 bases spanning the gap. Per the germline V gene, CDR1 is KGHSH and CDR2 is LQKENI. This CDR3 has 12 residues. DNA of the CDR3: TGTGCCAGCTCACCGCTAAGTCGAGAAGCTTTCTTT. It encodes CASSPLSREAFF.

The rearrangement uses TRBV27 and TRBJ2-3; 8 positions match TRBD2. The germline V gene encodes CDR1 MNHEY and CDR2 SMNVEV (reference sequence). V was pared by 6 bases and J by 0 bases, with 8 bases of the junction left unmatched. The CDR3 consists of 16 residues. The chain's CDR3 is CASSQTSGFSTDTQYF. Written as DNA, the CDR3 is TGTGCCAGCAGCCAAACTAGCGGCTTTAGCACAGATACGCAGTATTTT.

V gene TRBV4-2 combines with J gene TRBJ2-1; no reliable D call. The germline V gene has CDR1 LGHNA and CDR2 YNFKEQ. CDR3 length equals 13 residues. V lost 4 bases and J lost 3, with 7 bases in between. The CDR3 bases are TGTGCCAGCAGCCGCCTTAGCTACAATGAGCAGTTCTTC. The encoded protein is CASSRLSYNEQFF.

The V and J genes are TRBV10-3 and TRBJ2-3, with D perhaps TRBD2 (6 bases). CDR1 and CDR2 (germline): ENHRY, SYGVKD. The CDR3 loop spans 14 amino acids. V was clipped by 7 bases and J by 3 bases, with 14 bases between them. CDR3 sequence (DNA): TGTGCCATCACGCGGGACTCGGTTACAGATACGCAGTATTTT. Its protein is CAITRDSVTDTQYF.

This chain uses TRBV7-5 with TRBJ2-7. TRBV7-5 is noted as a pseudogene. The CDR3 totals 14 residues. CDR3 residues: CVRSLTGAAYEQYF. DNA of the CDR3: TGTGTCAGAAGCTTAACCGGGGCAGCCTACGAGCAGTACTTC.